This record concerns one T cell receptor beta chain sequence. The target antigen is unknown. Clones were read by immunoSEQ multiplex PCR, and TCRdb kept only the in-frame ones, dropping some. The table shows some 1 million clones, with about 74% occurring only once. This CDR3 contains 14 residues. V lost 4 bases, J lost 7 bases, and 8 bases stayed unmatched. CDR1 and CDR2 from the germline V gene are SGDLS and YYNGEE. This sample was taken from a study of shared clonotypes between healthy human individuals. Across the whole study: Each donor's CD8 memory used one plate, CD8 naive two, each CD4 subset three.

Study results and limitations: Non-shared clonotypes were found to have lower generation probabilities than the clonotypes that were shared by all four of the sorted-subset donors.

Donors were healthy HIV-negative adults without recently reported acute infections or vaccinations. The chain has TRBV9 and TRBJ2-5; 9 bases agree with TRBD2. Sequences were obtained from memory CD4+ T cells sorted from blood. Documented subset: CD45RA-negative fraction. This clonotype was obtained from a man aged 18 to 30 in good health. CDR3 protein: CASSPSSGVGTQYF. CDR3 sequence (DNA): TGTGCCAGCAGCCCTTCTAGCGGGGTGGGGACCCAGTACTTC.